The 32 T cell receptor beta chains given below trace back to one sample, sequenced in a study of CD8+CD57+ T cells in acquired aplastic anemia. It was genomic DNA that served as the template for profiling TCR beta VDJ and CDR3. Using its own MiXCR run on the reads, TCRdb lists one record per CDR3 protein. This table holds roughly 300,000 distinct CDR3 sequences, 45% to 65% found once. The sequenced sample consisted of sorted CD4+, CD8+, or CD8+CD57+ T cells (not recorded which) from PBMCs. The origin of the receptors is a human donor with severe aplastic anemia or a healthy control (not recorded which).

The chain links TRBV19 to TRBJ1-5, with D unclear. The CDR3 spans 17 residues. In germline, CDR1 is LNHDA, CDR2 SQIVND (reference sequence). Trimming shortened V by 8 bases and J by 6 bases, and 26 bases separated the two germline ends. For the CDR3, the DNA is TGTGCCAGTTCCCGGACGAGAGGGTTCAAGAGATGTCAGCCCCAGCATTTT. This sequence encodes CASSRTRGFKRCQPQHF.

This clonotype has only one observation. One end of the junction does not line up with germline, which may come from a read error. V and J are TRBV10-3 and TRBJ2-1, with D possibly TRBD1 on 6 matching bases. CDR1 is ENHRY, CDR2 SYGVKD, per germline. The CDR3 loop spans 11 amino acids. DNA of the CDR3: TGTGTCATCAGTGAGGGGACAGAGCAGTTCTTC. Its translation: CVISEGTEQFF.

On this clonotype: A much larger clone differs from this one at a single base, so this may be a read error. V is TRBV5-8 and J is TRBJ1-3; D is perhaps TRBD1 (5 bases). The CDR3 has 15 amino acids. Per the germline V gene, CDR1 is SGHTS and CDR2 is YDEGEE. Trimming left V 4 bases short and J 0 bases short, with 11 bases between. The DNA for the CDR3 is TGTGCCAGCAGCCCGAAGGGGAGCTCTGGAAACACCATATATTTT. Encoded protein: CASSPKGSSGNTIYF.

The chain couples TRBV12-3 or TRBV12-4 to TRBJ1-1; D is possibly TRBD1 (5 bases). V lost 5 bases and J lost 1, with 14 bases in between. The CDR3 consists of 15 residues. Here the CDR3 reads CASSGFRDGNTEAFF. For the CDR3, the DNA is TGTGCCAGCAGTGGCTTCCGGGACGGGAACACTGAAGCTTTCTTT.

This chain's CDR3 is CASSLGGGTRDNQPQHF. In DNA form, the CDR3 reads TGTGCCAGCAGCTTAGGGGGAGGGACCAGAGACAATCAGCCCCAGCATTTT. V and J are TRBV7-6 and TRBJ1-5; maybe TRBD1 (5 bases). The germline V gene has CDR1 SGHVS and CDR2 FNYEAQ. Trimming removed 1 base from V and 3 bases from J, with 16 bases in between. CDR3 length equals 17 residues.

CDR3 loop: CASSFGSGYEQYF. The CDR3 coding sequence is TGTGCCAGCAGCTTTGGTTCTGGTTACGAGCAGTACTTC. The chain links TRBV7-2 to TRBJ2-7; D gene unclear. V was clipped by 3 bases and J by 4 bases, with 10 bases between them. This CDR3 comprises 13 residues. CDR1 SGHTA and CDR2 FQGNSA come from the germline V gene.

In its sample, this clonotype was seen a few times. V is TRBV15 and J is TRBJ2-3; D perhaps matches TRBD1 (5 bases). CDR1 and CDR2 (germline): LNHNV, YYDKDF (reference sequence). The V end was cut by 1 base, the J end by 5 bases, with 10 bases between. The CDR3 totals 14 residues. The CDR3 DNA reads TGTGCCACCAGCAGAGTAGGGGTTCGAGATACGCAGTATTTT. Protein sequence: CATSRVGVRDTQYF. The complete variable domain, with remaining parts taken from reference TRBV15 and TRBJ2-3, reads DAMVIQNPRYQVTQFGKPVTLSCSQTLNHNVMYWYQQKSSQAPKLLFHYYDKDFNNEADTPDNFQSRRPNTSFCFLDIRSPGLGDTAMYLCATSRVGVRDTQYFGPGTRLTVL.

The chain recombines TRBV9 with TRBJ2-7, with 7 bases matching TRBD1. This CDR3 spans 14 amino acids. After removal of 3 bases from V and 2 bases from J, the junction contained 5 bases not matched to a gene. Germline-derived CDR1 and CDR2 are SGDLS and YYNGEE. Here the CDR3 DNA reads TGTGCCAGCAGCGCTCGGGACAGCCCCTACGAGCAGTACTTC. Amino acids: CASSARDSPYEQYF.

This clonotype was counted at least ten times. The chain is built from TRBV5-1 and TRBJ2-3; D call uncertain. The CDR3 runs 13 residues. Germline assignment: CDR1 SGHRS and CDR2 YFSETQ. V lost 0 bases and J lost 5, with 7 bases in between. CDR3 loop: CASSLAQEDTQYF. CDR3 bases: TGCGCCAGCAGCTTGGCCCAGGAAGATACGCAGTATTTT.

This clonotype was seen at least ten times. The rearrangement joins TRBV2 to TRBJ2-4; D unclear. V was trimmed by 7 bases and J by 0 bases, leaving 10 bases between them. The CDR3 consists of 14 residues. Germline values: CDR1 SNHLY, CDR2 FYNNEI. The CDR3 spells CASMIGLAKNIQYF. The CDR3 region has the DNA TGTGCCAGCATGATAGGGTTAGCCAAAAACATTCAGTACTTC. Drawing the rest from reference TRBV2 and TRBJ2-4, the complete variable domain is EPEVTQTPSHQVTQMGQEVILRCVPISNHLYFYWYRQILGQKVEFLVSFYNNEISEKSEIFDDQFSVERPDGSNFTLKIRSTKLEDSAMYFCASMIGLAKNIQYFGAGTRLSVL.

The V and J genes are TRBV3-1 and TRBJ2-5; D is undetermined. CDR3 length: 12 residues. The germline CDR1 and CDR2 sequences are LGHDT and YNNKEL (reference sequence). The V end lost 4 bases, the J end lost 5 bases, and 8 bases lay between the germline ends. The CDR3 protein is CASSPGMETQYF. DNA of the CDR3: TGTGCCAGCAGCCCAGGCATGGAGACCCAGTACTTC.

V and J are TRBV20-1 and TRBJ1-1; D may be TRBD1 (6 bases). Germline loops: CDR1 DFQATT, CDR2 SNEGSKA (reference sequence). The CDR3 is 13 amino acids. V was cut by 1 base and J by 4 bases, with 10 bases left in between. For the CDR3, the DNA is TGCAGTGCTAGAGGAGGGGGAGGCACTGAAGCTTTCTTT. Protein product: CSARGGGGTEAFF.

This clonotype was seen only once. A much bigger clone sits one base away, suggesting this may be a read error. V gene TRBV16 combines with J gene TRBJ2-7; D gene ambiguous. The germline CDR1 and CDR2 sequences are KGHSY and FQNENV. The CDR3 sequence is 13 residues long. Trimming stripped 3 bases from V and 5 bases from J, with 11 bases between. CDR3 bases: TGTGCCAGCAGCCAGGTGGGCCGCCACGAGCAGTACTTC. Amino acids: CASSQVGRHEQYF.

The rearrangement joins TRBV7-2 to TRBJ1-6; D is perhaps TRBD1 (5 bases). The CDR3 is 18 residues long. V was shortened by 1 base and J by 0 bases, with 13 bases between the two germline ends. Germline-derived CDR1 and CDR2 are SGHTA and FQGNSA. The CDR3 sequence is CASSLGAGPSSYNSPLHF. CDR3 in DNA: TGTGCCAGCAGCTTAGGAGCGGGGCCGAGCTCCTATAATTCACCCCTCCACTTT.

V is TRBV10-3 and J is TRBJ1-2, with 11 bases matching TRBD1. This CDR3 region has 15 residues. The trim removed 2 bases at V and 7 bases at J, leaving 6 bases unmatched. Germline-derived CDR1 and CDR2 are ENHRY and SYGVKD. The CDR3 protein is CAISEGGTGGSGYTF. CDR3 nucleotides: TGTGCCATCAGTGAGGGGGGGACAGGGGGTAGTGGCTACACCTTC.

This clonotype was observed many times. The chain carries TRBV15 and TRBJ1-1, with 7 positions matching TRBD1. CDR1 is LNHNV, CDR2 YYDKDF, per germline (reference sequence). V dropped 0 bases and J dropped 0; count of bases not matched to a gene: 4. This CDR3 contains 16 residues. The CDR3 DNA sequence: TGTGCCACCAGCAGAGATCAGAGGGGGCTGAACACTGAAGCTTTCTTT. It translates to CATSRDQRGLNTEAFF. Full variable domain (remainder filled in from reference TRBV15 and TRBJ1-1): DAMVIQNPRYQVTQFGKPVTLSCSQTLNHNVMYWYQQKSSQAPKLLFHYYDKDFNNEADTPDNFQSRRPNTSFCFLDIRSPGLGDTAMYLCATSRDQRGLNTEAFFGQGTRLTVV.

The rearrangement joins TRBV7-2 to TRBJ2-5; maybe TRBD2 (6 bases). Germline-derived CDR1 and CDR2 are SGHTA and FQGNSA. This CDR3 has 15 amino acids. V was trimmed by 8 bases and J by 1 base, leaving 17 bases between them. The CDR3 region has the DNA TGTGCCAGCGGTCTGGGCGGGGCACCCCAAGAGACCCAGTACTTC. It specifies CASGLGGAPQETQYF.

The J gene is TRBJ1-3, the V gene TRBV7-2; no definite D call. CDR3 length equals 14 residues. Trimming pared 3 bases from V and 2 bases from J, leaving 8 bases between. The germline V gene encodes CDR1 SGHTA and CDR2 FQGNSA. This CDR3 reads CASSLRLTGNTIYF. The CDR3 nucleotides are TGTGCCAGCAGCTTGCGCCTGACTGGAAACACCATATATTTT.

CDR3 nucleotides: TGCAGTGCTAGCGGACAGGTCACCTACGAGCAGTACTTC. Its protein is CSASGQVTYEQYF. The chain combines TRBV20-1 with TRBJ2-7; 7 bases are shared with TRBD1. Trimming removed 3 bases from V and 2 bases from J; junction bases left unmatched: 4. Germline V gene sequence: CDR1 DFQATT, CDR2 SNEGSKA (reference sequence). The CDR3 extends over 13 amino acids.

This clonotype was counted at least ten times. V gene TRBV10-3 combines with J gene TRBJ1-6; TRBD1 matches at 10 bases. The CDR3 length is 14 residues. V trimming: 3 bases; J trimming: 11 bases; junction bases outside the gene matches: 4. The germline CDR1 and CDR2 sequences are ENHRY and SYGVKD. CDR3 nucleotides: TGTGCCATCAGTGAAGAGGGGACAGGGGCACCCCTCCACTTT. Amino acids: CAISEEGTGAPLHF.

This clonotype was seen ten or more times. The CDR3 DNA sequence: TGCAGCGTTGGCGAGTCGGGACAGGGGAATCAAGAGACCCAGTACTTC. It translates to CSVGESGQGNQETQYF. The chain combines TRBV29-1 with TRBJ2-5, with 10 positions matching TRBD1. Losses at the gene ends were 4 bases for V and 2 bases for J; bases not matched to a gene: 10. The CDR3 loop spans 16 amino acids. From germline, CDR1 is SQVTM and CDR2 ANQGSEA.

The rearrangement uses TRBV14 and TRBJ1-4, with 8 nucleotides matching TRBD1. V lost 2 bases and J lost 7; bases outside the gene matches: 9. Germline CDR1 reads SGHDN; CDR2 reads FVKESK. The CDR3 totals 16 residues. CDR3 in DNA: TGTGCCAGCAGCCAACCGTCGGACAGGGCGAGTGAAAAACTGTTTTTT. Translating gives CASSQPSDRASEKLFF.

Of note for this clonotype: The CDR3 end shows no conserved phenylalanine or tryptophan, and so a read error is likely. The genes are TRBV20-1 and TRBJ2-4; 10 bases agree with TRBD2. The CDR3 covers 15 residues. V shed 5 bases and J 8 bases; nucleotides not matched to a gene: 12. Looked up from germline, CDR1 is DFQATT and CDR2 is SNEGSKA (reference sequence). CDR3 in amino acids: CSAQAGGPGVDIQYL. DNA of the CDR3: TGCAGTGCTCAAGCGGGGGGGCCCGGGGTCGACATTCAGTACCTC.

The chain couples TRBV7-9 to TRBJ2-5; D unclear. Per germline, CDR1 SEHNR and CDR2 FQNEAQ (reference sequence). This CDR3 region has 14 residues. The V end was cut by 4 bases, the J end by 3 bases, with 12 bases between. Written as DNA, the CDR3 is TGTGCCAGCAGCTCTACGAGGAGCAAAGAGACCCAGTACTTC. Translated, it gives CASSSTRSKETQYF.

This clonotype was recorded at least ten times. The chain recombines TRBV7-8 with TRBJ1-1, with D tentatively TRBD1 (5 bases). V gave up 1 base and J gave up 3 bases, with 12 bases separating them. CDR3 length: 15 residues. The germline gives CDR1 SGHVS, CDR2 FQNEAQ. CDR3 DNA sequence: TGTGCCAGCAGCTTAGGCGTATCAGGGTACACTGAAGCTTTCTTT. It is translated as CASSLGVSGYTEAFF.

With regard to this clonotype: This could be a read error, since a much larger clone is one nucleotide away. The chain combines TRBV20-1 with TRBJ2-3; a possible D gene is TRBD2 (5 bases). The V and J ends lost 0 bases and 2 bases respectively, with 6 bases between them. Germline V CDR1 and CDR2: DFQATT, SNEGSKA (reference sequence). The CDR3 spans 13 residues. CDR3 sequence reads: CSARDLATDTQYF. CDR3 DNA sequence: TGCAGTGCTAGAGACCTAGCCACAGATACGCAGTATTTT.

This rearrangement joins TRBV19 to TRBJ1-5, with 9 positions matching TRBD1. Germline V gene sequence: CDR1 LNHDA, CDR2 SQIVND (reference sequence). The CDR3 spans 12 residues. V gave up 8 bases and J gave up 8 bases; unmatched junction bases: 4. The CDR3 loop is CASVDRGEPQHF. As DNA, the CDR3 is TGTGCCAGTGTTGACAGGGGGGAGCCCCAGCATTTT.

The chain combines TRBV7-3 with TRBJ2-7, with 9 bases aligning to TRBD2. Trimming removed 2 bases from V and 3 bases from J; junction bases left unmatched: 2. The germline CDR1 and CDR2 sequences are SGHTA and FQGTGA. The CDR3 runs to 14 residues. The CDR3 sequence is CASSLAGGNYEQYF. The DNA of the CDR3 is TGTGCCAGCAGCTTAGCGGGAGGGAACTACGAGCAGTACTTC.

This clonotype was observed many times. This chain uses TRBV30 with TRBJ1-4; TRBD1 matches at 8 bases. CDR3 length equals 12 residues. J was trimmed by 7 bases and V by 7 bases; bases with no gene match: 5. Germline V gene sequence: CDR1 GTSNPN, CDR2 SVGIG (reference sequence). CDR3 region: CAFGQGFEKLFF. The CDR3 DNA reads TGTGCCTTCGGACAGGGATTTGAAAAACTGTTTTTT. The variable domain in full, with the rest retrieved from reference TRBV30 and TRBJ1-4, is SQTIHQWPATLVQPVGSPLSLECTVEGTSNPNLYWYRQAAGRGLQLLFYSVGIGQISSEVPQNLSASRPQDRQFILSSKKLLLSDSGFYLCAFGQGFEKLFFGSGTQLSVL.

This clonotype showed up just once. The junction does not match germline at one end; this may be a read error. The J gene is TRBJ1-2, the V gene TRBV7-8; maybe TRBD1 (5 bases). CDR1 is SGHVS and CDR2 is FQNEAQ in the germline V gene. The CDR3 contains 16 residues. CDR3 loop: CASSALSSGPVDGYTF. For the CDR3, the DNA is TGTGCCAGCAGTGCGCTTAGCTCGGGACCAGTAGATGGCTATACCTTC.

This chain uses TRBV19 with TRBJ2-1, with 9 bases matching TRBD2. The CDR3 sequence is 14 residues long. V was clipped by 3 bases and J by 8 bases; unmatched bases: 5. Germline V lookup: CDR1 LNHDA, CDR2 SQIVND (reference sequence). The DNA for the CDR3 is TGTGCCAGTAGTATCGGCCTAGCGGGATATGAGCAGTTCTTC. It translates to CASSIGLAGYEQFF.

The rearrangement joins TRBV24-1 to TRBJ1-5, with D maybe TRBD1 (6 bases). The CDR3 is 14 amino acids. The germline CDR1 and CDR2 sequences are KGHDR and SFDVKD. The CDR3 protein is CARGAGDSNQPQHF. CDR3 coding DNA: TGTGCTAGGGGGGCGGGGGACAGCAATCAGCCCCAGCATTTT.